The subject of this entry is one T cell receptor (beta chain). Its antigen is unidentified. Trimming removed 8 bases from V and 0 bases from J, with 17 bases in between. The CDR3 is 15 amino acids. Looked up from germline, CDR1 is WNHNN and CDR2 is SYGVQD (reference sequence). These data belong to a study of shared clonotypes between healthy human individuals. Study conclusions and caveats: With few donors, the genetic and exposure-history diversity represented was limited. Richness estimates generally favored naive over memory subsets.

Clones were sequenced by immunoSEQ multiplex PCR, and TCRdb holds only the in-frame ones, with some missing. This sample carries fewer than 1.6 million clones, approximately 98.5% of them seen once, and the ten largest clones take roughly 0.36%. The receptor's source is a man under 40 in good health. The sample comprised naive CD4+ T cells sorted from blood. Subset described: CD45RA+ positively selected. The J gene is TRBJ2-7, the V gene TRBV10-1; no firm D call. As DNA, the CDR3 is TGCGCCAGCGCCCAGTCTTTATACTTCTCCTACGAGCAGTACTTC. This translates into CASAQSLYFSYEQYF.